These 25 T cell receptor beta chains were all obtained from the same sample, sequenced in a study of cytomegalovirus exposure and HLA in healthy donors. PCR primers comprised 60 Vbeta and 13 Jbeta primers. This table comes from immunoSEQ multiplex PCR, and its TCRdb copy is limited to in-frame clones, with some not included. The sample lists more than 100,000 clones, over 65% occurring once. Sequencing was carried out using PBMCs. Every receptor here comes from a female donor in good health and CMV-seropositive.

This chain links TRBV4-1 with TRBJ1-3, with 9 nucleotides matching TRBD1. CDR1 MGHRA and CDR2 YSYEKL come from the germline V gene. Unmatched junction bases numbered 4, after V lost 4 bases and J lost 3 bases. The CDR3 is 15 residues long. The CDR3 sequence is CASSLGQGLGNTIYF. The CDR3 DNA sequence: TGCGCCAGCAGCCTGGGACAGGGCCTTGGAAACACCATATATTTT.

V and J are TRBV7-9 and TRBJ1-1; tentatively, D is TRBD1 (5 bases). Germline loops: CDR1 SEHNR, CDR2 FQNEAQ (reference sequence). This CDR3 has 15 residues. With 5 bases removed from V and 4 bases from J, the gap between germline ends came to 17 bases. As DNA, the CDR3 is TGTGCCAGCAGCCCGTGGACATCGACGAGCACTGAAGCTTTCTTT. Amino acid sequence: CASSPWTSTSTEAFF.

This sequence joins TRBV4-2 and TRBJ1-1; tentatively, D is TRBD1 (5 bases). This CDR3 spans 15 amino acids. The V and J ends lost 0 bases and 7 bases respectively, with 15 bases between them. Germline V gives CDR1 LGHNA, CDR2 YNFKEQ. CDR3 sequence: CASSQDYQGGVEAFF. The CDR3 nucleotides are TGTGCCAGCAGCCAAGATTACCAGGGTGGAGTTGAAGCTTTCTTT.

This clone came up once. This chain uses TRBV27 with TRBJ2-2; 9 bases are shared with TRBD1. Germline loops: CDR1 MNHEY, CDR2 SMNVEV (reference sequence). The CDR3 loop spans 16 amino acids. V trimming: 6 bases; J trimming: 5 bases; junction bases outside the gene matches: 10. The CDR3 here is CASSLAGTGRTGELFF. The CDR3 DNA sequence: TGTGCCAGCAGCTTGGCGGGGACAGGGAGAACCGGGGAGCTGTTTTTT.

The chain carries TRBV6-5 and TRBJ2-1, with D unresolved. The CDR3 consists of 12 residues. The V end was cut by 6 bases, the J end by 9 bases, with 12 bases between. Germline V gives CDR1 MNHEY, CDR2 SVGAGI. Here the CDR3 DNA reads TGTGCCAGCAGCGAGAGAGGCGGTGAGCAGTTCTTC. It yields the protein CASSERGGEQFF.

CDR3 coding DNA: TGTGCCAGCAGTTCTCCGGGACTGCAGCGGACCCAGTACTTC. Translation gives CASSSPGLQRTQYF. The chain joins TRBV7-6 to TRBJ2-5, with D possibly TRBD2 on 6 matching bases. The CDR3 is 14 amino acids. V lost 6 bases and J lost 7, with 18 bases in between. Germline CDR1 is SGHVS and CDR2 is FNYEAQ.

The CDR3: CASSESGQGAYEQYF. The CDR3, as DNA: TGCGCCAGCAGTGAGTCGGGACAGGGGGCCTACGAGCAGTACTTC. The chain links TRBV10-2 to TRBJ2-7, with 11 bases matching TRBD1. V gave up 0 bases and J gave up 2 bases; unmatched junction bases: 0. CDR1 is WSHSY and CDR2 is SAAADI in the germline V gene. The CDR3 loop spans 15 amino acids.

CDR3 amino acids: CASSAPGVQEDYGYTF. The CDR3, as DNA: TGTGCCAGCAGTGCCCCGGGAGTCCAGGAAGACTATGGCTACACCTTC. This sequence joins TRBV25-1 and TRBJ1-2; D not certain. CDR1 and CDR2 (germline): MGHDK, SYGVNS. This CDR3 contains 16 residues. V was trimmed by 4 bases and J by 3 bases, leaving 18 bases between them.

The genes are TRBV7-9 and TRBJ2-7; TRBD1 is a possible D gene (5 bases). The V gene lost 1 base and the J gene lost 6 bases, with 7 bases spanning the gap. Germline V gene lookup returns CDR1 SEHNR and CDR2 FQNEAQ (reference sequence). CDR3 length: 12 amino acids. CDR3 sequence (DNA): TGTGCCAGCAGCTTAGTCAGGGCCGAGCAGTACTTC. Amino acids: CASSLVRAEQYF.

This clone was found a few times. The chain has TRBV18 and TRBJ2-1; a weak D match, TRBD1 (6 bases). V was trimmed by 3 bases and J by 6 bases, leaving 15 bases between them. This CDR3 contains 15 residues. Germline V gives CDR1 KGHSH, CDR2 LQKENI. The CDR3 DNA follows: TGTGCCAGCTCACCGTTACAGGGCAGGAGCAATGAGCAGTTCTTC. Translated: CASSPLQGRSNEQFF.

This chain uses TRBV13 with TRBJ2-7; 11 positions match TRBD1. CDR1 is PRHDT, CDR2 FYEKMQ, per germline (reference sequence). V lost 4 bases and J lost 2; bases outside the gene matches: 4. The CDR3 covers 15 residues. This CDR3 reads CASSYRDRGAYEQYF. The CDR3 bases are TGTGCCAGCAGCTACCGGGACAGGGGGGCCTACGAGCAGTACTTC.

CDR3 DNA sequence: TGTGCCAGCAGTTTATCTATGAGGTCCTACACTGAAGCTTTCTTT. Its protein product is CASSLSMRSYTEAFF. The rearrangement links TRBV27 to TRBJ1-1, with D unresolved. The germline V gene encodes CDR1 MNHEY and CDR2 SMNVEV (reference sequence). V was clipped by 0 bases and J by 3 bases, with 11 bases between them. This CDR3 has 15 amino acids.

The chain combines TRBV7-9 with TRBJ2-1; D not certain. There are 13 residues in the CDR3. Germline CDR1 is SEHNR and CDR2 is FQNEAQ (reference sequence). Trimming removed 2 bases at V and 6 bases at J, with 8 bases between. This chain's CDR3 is CASSLPASNEQFF. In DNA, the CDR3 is TGTGCCAGCAGCTTACCAGCGAGCAATGAGCAGTTCTTC. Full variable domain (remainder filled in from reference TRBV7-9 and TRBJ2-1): DTGVSQNPRHKITKRGQNVTFRCDPISEHNRLYWYRQTLGQGPEFLTYFQNEAQLEKSRLLSDRFSAERPKGSFSTLEIQRTEQGDSAMYLCASSLPASNEQFFGPGTRLTVL.

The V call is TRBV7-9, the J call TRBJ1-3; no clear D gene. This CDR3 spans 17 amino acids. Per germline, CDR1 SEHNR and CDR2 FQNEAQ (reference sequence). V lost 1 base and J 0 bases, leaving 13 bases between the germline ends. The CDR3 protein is CASSLEMEILSGNTIYF. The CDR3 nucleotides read TGTGCCAGCAGCTTAGAGATGGAGATCCTCTCTGGAAACACCATATATTTT.

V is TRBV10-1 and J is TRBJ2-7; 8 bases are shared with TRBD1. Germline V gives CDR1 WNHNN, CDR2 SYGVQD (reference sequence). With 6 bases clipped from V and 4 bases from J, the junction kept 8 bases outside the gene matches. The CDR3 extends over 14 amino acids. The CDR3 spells CASRNTGGLYEQYF. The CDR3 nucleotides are TGCGCCAGCAGGAACACAGGGGGATTGTACGAGCAGTACTTC.

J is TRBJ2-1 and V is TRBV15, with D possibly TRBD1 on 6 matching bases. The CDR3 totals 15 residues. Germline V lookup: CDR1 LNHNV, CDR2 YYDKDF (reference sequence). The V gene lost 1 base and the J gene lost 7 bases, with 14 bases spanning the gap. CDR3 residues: CATSRVRNRVNEQFF. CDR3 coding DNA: TGTGCCACCAGCAGAGTCCGAAACAGGGTGAATGAGCAGTTCTTC.

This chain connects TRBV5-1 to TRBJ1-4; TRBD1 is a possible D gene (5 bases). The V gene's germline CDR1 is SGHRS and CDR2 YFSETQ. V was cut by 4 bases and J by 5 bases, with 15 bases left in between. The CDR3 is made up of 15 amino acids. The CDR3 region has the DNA TGCGCCAGCAGCGTTGGACGGGGGGGAAATGAAAAACTGTTTTTT. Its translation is CASSVGRGGNEKLFF.

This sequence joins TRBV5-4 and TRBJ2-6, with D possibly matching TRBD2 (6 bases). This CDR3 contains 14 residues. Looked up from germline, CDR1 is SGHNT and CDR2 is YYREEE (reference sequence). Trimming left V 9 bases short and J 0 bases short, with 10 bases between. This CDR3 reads CATHSGSGANVLTF. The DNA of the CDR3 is TGTGCCACCCATAGCGGCTCTGGGGCCAACGTCCTGACTTTC.

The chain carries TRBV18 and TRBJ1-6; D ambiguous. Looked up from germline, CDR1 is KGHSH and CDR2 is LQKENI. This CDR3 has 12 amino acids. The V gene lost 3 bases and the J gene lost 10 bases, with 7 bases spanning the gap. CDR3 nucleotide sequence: TGTGCCAGCTCACCCCCGGGGTCACCCCTCCACTTT. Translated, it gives CASSPPGSPLHF.

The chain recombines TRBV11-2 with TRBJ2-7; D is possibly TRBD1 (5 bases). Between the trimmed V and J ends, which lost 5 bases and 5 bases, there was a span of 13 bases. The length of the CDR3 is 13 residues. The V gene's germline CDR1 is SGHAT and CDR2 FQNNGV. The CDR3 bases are TGTGCCAGCAGCACACACAGGAACGACGAGCAGTACTTC. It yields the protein CASSTHRNDEQYF. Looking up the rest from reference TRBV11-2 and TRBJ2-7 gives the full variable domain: EAGVAQSPRYKIIEKRQSVAFWCNPISGHATLYWYQQILGQGPKLLIQFQNNGVVDDSQLPKDRFSAERLKGVDSTLKIQPAKLEDSAVYLCASSTHRNDEQYFGPGTRLTVT.

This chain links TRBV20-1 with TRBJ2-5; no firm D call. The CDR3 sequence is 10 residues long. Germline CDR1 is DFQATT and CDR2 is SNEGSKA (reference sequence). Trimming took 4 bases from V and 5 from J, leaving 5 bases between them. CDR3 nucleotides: TGCAGTGCTACCCAGGAGACCCAGTACTTC. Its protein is CSATQETQYF.

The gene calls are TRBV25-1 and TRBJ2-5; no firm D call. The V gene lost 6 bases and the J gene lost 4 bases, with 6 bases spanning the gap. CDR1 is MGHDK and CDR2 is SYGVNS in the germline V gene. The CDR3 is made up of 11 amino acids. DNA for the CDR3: TGTGCCAGCAGCGCTACAGAGACCCAGTACTTC. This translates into CASSATETQYF.

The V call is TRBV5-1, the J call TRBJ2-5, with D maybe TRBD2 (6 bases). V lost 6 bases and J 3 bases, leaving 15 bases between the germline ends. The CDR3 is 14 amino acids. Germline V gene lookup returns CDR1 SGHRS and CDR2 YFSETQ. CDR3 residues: CASNTGLFKETQYF. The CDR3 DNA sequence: TGCGCCAGCAACACGGGACTCTTTAAAGAGACCCAGTACTTC.

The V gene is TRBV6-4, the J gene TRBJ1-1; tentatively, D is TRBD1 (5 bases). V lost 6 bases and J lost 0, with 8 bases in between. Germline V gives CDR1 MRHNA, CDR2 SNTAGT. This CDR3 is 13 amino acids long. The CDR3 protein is CASSTQVNTEAFF. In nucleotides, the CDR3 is TGTGCCAGCAGCACACAGGTGAACACTGAAGCTTTCTTT.

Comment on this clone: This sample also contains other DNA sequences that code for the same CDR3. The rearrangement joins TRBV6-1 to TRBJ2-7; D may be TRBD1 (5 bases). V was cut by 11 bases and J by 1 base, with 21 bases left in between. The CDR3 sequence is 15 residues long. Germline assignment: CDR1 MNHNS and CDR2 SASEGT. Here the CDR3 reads CASRREDTVSYEQYF. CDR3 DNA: TGTGCCTCCCGACGTGAGGACACCGTGTCCTACGAGCAGTACTTC.